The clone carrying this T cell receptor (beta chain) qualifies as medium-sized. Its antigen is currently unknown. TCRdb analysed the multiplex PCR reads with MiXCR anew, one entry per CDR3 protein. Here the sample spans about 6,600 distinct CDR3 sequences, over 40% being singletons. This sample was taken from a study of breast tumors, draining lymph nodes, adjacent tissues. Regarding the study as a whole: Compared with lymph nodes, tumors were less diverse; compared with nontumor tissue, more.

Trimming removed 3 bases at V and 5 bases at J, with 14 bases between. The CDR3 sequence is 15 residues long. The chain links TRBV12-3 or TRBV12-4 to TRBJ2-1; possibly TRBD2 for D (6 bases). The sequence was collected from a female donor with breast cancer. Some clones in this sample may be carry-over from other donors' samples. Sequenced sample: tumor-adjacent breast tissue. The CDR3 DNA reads TGTGCCAGCAGTTTTCGGGAGTTGGTGAACAATGAGCAGTTCTTC. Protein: CASSFRELVNNEQFF.